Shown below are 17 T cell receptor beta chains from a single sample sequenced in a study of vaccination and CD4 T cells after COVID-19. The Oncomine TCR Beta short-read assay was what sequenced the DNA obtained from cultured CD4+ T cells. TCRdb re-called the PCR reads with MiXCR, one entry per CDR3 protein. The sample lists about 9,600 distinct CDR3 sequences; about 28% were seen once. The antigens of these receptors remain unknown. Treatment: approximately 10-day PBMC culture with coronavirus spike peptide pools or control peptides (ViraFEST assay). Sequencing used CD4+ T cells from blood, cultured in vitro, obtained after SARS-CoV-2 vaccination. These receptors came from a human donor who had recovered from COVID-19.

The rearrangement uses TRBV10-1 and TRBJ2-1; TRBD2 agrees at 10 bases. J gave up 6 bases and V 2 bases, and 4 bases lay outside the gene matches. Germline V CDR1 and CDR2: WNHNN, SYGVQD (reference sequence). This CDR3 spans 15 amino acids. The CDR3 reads CASSEASSGSNEQFF. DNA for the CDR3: TGCGCCAGCAGTGAGGCTTCTAGCGGGAGCAATGAGCAGTTCTTC.

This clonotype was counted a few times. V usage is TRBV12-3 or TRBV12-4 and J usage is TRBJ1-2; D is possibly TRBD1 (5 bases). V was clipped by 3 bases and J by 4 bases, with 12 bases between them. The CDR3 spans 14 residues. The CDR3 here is CASSLGVGTYGYTF. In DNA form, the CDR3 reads TGTGCCAGCAGTTTGGGAGTGGGGACCTATGGCTACACCTTC.

The CDR3 protein is CASASGWDEQYF. The CDR3 DNA reads as TGTGCATCGGCGTCAGGGTGGGACGAGCAGTACTTC. The chain uses TRBV10-3 and TRBJ2-1; TRBD1 is a possible D gene (5 bases). The end of the DNA fits TRBJ2-7 better, so the J call may be wrong. The length of the CDR3 is 12 residues. Germline assignment: CDR1 ENHRY and CDR2 SYGVKD.

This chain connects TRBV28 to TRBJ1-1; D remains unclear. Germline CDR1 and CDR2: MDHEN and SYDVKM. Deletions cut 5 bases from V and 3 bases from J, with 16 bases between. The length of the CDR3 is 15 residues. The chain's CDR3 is CASSPTGKADTEAFF. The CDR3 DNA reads TGTGCCAGCAGTCCAACCGGGAAAGCGGACACTGAAGCTTTCTTT.

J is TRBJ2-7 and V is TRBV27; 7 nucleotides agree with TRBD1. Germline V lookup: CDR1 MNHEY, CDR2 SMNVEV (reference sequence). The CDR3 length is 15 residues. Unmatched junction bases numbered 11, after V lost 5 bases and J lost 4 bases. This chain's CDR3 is CASSRQGSVWYEQYF. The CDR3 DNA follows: TGTGCCAGCAGTAGACAGGGAAGCGTTTGGTACGAGCAGTACTTC.

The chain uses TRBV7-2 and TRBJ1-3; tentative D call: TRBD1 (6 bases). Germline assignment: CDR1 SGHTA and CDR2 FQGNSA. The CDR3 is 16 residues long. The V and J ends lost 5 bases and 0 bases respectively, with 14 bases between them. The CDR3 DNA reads TGTGCCAGCAGCGCAGGGACACCCCGCTCTGGAAACACCATATATTTT. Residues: CASSAGTPRSGNTIYF.

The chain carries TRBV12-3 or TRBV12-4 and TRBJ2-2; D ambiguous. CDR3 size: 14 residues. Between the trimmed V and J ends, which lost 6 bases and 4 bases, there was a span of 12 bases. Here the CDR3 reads CASSPGFSTGELFF. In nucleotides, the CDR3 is TGTGCCAGCAGCCCAGGCTTCTCCACCGGGGAGCTGTTTTTT.

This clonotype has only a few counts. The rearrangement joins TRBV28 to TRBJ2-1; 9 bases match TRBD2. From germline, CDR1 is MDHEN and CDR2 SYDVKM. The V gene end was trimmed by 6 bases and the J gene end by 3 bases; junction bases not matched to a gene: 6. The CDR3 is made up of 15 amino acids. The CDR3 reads CASSPWREGYNEQFF. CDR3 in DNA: TGTGCCAGCAGCCCCTGGCGGGAGGGCTACAATGAGCAGTTCTTC.

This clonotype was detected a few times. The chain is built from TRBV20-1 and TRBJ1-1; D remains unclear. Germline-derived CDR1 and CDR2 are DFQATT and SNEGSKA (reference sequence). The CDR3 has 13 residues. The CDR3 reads CSSFNRMNTEAFF. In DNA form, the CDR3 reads TGCAGCTCATTTAACAGAATGAACACTGAAGCTTTCTTT.

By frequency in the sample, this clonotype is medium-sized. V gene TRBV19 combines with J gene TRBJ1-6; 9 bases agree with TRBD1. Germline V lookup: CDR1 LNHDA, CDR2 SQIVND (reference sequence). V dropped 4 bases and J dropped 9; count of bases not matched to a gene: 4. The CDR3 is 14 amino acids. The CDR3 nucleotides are TGTGCCAGTAGTAAGGACAGGGGAGGTTCACCCCTCCACTTT. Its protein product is CASSKDRGGSPLHF.

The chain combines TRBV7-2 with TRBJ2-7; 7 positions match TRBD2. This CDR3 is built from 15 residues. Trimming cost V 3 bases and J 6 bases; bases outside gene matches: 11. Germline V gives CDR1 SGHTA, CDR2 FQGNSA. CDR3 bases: TGTGCCAGCAGCTTGTCAGCGGGGCCCGCCCCCGAGCAGTACTTC. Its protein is CASSLSAGPAPEQYF.

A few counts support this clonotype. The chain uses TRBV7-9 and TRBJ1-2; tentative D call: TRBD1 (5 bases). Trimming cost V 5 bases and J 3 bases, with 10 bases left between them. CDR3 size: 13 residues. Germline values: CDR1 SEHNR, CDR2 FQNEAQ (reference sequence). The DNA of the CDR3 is TGTGCCAGCAGCAACGACAGATACTATGGCTACACCTTC. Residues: CASSNDRYYGYTF.

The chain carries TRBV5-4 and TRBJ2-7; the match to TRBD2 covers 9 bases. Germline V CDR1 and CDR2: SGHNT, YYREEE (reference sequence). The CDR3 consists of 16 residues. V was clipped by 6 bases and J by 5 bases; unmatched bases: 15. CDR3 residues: CASNRAPAGGRDEQYF. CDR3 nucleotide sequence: TGTGCCAGCAATCGGGCGCCAGCGGGAGGTCGCGACGAGCAGTACTTC.

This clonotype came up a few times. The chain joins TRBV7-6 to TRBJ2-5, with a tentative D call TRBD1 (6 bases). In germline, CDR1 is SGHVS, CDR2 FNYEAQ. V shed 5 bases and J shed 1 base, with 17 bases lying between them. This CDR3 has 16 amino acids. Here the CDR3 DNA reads TGTGCCAGCAGCCGTAACAGGGACGGTCCCCAAGAGACCCAGTACTTC. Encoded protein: CASSRNRDGPQETQYF.

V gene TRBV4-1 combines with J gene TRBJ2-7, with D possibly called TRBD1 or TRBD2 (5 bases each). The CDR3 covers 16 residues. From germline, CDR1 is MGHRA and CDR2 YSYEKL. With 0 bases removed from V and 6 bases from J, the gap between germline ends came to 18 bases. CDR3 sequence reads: CASSQDVAGRVFEQYF. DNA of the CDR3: TGCGCCAGCAGCCAAGATGTCGCGGGCAGGGTTTTCGAGCAGTACTTC.

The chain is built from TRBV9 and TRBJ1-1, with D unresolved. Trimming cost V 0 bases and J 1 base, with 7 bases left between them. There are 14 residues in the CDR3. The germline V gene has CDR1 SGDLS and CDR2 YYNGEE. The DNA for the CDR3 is TGTGCCAGCAGCGTAGGCCCTCAGAACACTGAAGCTTTCTTT. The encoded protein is CASSVGPQNTEAFF.

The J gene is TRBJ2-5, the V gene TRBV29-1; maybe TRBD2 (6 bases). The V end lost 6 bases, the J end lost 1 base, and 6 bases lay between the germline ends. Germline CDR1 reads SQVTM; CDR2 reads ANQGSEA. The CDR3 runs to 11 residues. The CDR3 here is CSVGLQETQYF. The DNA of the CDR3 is TGCAGCGTGGGACTCCAAGAGACCCAGTACTTC.